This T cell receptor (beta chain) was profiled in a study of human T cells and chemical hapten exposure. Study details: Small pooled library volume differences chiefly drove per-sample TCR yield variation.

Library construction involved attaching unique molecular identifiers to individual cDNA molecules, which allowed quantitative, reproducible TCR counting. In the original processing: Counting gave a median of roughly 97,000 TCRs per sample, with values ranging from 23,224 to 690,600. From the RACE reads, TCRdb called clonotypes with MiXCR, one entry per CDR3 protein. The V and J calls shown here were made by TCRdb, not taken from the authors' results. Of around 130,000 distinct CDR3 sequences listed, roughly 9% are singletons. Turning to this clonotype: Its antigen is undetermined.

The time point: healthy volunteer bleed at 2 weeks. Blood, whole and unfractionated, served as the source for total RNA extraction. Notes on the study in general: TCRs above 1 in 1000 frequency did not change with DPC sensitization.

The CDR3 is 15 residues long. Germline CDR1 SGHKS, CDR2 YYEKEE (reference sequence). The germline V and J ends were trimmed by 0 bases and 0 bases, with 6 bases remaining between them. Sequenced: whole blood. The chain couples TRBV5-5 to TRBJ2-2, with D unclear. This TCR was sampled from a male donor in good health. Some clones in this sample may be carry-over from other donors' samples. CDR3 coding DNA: TGTGCCAGCAGCTTGGTGGCAGCGAACACCGGGGAGCTGTTTTTT. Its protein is CASSLVAANTGELFF.